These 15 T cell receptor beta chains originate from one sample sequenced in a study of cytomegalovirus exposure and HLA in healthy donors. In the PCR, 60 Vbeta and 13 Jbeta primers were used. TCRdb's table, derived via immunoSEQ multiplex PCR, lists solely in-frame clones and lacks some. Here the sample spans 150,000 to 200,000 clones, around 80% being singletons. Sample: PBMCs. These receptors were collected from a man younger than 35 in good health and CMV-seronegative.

CDR3 DNA sequence: TGTGCCAGCAGCTCTCATAGCGGGAGTTCAAGCGAGCAGTACTTC. Translated, it gives CASSSHSGSSSEQYF. The chain recombines TRBV11-2 with TRBJ2-7; 9 nucleotides match TRBD2. The CDR3 sequence is 15 residues long. V trimming: 4 bases; J trimming: 6 bases; junction bases outside the gene matches: 10. Germline V gives CDR1 SGHAT, CDR2 FQNNGV. Combining the CDR3 with reference TRBV11-2 and TRBJ2-7 gives the whole variable domain EAGVAQSPRYKIIEKRQSVAFWCNPISGHATLYWYQQILGQGPKLLIQFQNNGVVDDSQLPKDRFSAERLKGVDSTLKIQPAKLEDSAVYLCASSSHSGSSSEQYFGPGTRLTVT.

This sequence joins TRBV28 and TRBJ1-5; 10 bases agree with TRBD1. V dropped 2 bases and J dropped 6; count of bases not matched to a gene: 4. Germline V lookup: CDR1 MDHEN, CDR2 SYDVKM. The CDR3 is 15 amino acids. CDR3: CASSLRQGAGQPQHF. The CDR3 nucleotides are TGTGCCAGCAGTTTAAGACAGGGGGCGGGTCAGCCCCAGCATTTT.

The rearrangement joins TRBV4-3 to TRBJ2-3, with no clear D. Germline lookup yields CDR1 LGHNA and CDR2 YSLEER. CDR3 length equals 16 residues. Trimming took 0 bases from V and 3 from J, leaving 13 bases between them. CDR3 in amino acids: CASSQDTGLGTDTQYF. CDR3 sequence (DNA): TGCGCCAGCAGCCAAGATACCGGTCTCGGGACAGATACGCAGTATTTT.

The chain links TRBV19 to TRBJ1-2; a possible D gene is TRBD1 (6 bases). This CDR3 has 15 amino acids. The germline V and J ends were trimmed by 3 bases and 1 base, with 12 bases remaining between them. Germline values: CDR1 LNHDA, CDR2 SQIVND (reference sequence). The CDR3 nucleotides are TGTGCCAGTAGTATTTCCAGGACAGATAACTATGGCTACACCTTC. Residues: CASSISRTDNYGYTF.

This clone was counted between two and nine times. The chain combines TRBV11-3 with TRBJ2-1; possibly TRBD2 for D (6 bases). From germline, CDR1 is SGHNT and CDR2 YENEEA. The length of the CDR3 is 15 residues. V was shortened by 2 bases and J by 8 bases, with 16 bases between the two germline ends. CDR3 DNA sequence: TGTGCCAGCAGCTTAAGGAGCGGAGGGCCCGATGAGCAGTTCTTC. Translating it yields CASSLRSGGPDEQFF.

CDR3: CASSFEGVWTEAFF. CDR3 nucleotide sequence: TGTGCCAGCAGCTTTGAGGGGGTATGGACTGAAGCTTTCTTT. The V gene is TRBV7-2, the J gene TRBJ1-1, with D perhaps TRBD1 (6 bases). CDR3 length equals 14 residues. From germline, CDR1 is SGHTA and CDR2 FQGNSA. Between the trimmed V and J ends, which lost 3 bases and 5 bases, there was a span of 13 bases. Complete variable domain (other parts from reference TRBV7-2 and TRBJ1-1): GAGVSQSPSNKVTEKGKDVELRCDPISGHTALYWYRQSLGQGLEFLIYFQGNSAPDKSGLPSDRFSAERTGGSVSTLTIQRTQQEDSAVYLCASSFEGVWTEAFFGQGTRLTVV.

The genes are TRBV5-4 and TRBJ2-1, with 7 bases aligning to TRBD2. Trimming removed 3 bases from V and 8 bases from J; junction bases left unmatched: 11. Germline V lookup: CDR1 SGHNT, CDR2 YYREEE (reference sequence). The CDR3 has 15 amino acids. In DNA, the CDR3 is TGTGCCAGCAGCTGGACACCGGGAGGTGGCTATGAGCAGTTCTTC. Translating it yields CASSWTPGGGYEQFF.

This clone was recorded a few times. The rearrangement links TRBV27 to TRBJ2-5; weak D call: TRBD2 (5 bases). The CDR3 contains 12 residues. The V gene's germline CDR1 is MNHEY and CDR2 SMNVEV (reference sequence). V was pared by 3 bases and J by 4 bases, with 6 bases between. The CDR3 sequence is CASSFSGETQYF. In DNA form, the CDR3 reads TGTGCCAGCAGTTTCAGCGGAGAGACCCAGTACTTC.

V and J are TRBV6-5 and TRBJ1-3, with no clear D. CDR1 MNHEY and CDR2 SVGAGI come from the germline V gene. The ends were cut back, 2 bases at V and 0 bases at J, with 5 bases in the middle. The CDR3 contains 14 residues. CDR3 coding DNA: TGTGCCAGCAGTTACGGGAGCTCTGGAAACACCATATATTTT. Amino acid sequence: CASSYGSSGNTIYF.

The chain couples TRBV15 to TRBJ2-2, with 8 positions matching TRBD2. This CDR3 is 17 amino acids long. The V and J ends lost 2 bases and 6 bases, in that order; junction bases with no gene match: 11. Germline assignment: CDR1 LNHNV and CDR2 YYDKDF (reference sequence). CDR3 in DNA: TGTGCCACCAGCAGACCGGGACTAGAGTCTTCCGCCGGGGAGCTGTTTTTT. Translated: CATSRPGLESSAGELFF.

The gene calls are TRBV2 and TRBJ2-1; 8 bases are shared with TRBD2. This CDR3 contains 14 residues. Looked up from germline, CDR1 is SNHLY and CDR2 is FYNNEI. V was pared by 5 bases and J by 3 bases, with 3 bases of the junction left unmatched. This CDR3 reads CASSPGTSYNEQFF. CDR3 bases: TGTGCCAGCAGTCCCGGGACTAGCTACAATGAGCAGTTCTTC.

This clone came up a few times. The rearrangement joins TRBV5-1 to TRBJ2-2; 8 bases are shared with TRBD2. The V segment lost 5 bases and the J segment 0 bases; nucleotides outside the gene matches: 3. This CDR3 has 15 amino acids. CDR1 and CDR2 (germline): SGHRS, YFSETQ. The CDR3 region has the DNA TGCGCCAGCAGACAGGGACTAGCGAACACCGGGGAGCTGTTTTTT. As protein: CASRQGLANTGELFF.

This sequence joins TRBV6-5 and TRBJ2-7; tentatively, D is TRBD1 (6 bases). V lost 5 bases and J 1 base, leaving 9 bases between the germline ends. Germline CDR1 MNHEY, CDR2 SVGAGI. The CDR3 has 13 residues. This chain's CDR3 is CASSQQGSYEQYF. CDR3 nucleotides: TGTGCCAGCAGTCAACAGGGTTCCTACGAGCAGTACTTC.

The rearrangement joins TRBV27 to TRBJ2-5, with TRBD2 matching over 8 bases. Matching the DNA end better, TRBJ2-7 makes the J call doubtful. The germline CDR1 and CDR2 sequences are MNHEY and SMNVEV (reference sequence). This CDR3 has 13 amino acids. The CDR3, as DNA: TGTGCCAGCAGTTCGGGGGGGACCTACGAGCAGTACTTC. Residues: CASSSGGTYEQYF.

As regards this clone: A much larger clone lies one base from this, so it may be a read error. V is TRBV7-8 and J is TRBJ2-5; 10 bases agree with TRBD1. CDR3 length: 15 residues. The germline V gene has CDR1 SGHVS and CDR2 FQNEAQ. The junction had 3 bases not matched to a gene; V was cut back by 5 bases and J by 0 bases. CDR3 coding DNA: TGTGCCAGCAGCCTAGGGACAGGGGACCAAGAGACCCAGTACTTC. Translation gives CASSLGTGDQETQYF.